This T cell receptor (beta chain) was sequenced during a study of blood T cells in healthy people across ages. Broader study findings: Getting older went along with TCR beta diversity per million T cells dropping roughly linearly.

They isolated at least 6 million PBMCs from each sample. This CDR3 spans 16 amino acids. Germline V lookup: CDR1 MNHNS, CDR2 SASEGT. A J-beta primer mix and a sample-barcoded 5' primer were used in a second PCR of about 7 to 12 cycles. TCRdb ran MiXCR on the 5' RACE reads and lists one entry per CDR3 protein. The table records approximately 730,000 distinct CDR3 sequences, approximately 53% of them present only once. This clonotype was detected only a few times. Its target is unknown. The chain couples TRBV6-1 to TRBJ2-1; D perhaps matches TRBD2 (6 bases). TRBJ2-7 explains the end of the DNA better; the J call may be wrong. Sequencing input: blood. The clonotype comes from a man older than 75 in good health. The CDR3 is CASSPTTGGSGREQYF. The CDR3 coding sequence is TGTGCCAGCAGCCCGACGACTGGAGGGAGTGGTCGGGAGCAGTACTTC.